The 28 T cell receptor beta chains reported below all come from one sample, sequenced in a study. TCRdb recomputed calls from the 5' RACE reads with MiXCR, one row per CDR3 protein. There are around 52,000 distinct CDR3 sequences in the sample; roughly 30% occur only once, and 3% to 4% lies in the top ten. Material: tumor-infiltrating memory CD4+ T cells sorted from the breast tumor. Subset in this sample: memory CD4+ T cells, CD4+CD45RO+CD25-. These receptor sequences come from a female donor with breast cancer.

This clonotype occurred a few times. Since a much larger clone is just one base distant, this may be a read error. The J gene is TRBJ2-3, the V gene TRBV20-1; 8 bases align to TRBD2. J was trimmed by 6 bases and V by 3 bases; bases with no gene match: 8. This CDR3 is built from 14 residues. Germline loops: CDR1 DFQATT, CDR2 SNEGSKA (reference sequence). CDR3 sequence reads: CSARAGLGLDTQYF. CDR3 DNA: TGCAGTGCTAGGGCGGGACTAGGTCTGGATACGCAGTATTTT.

This clonotype came up a few times. The chain links TRBV5-4 to TRBJ2-1; 9 bases agree with TRBD1. The CDR3 has 15 residues. The ends lost 4 bases at V and 3 bases at J; junction bases unmatched: 5. CDR1 and CDR2 (germline): SGHNT, YYREEE (reference sequence). The CDR3, as DNA: TGTGCCAGCAGCGAGGACAGGGGAGGCTACAATGAGCAGTTCTTC. It specifies CASSEDRGGYNEQFF.

The sample holds a few counts of this clonotype. CDR3 sequence: CASGSYNEQFF. CDR3 coding DNA: TGTGCCAGTGGGTCCTACAATGAGCAGTTCTTC. The rearrangement links TRBV19 to TRBJ2-1; D is ambiguous. CDR1 LNHDA and CDR2 SQIVND come from the germline V gene (reference sequence). This CDR3 comprises 11 residues. Trimming left V 8 bases short and J 1 base short, with 3 bases between.

V and J are TRBV15 and TRBJ1-5; D is uncertain. The V gene's germline CDR1 is LNHNV and CDR2 YYDKDF (reference sequence). Trimming shortened V by 0 bases and J by 1 base, and 7 bases separated the two germline ends. The CDR3 has 15 residues. The CDR3 nucleotides are TGTGCCACCAGCAGAGATAGGCACAGCAATCAGCCCCAGCATTTT. It codes for CATSRDRHSNQPQHF.

The chain uses TRBV5-1 and TRBJ2-1; D may be TRBD1 (6 bases). This CDR3 region has 15 residues. Germline V lookup: CDR1 SGHRS, CDR2 YFSETQ. V gave up 0 bases and J gave up 7 bases, with 14 bases separating them. CDR3 DNA: TGCGCCAGCAGCTTGGTGCAGGGGATGATTAATGAGCAGTTCTTC. It translates to CASSLVQGMINEQFF.

This chain links TRBV29-1 with TRBJ2-5; maybe TRBD2 (6 bases). The CDR3 length is 12 residues. V was cut by 0 bases and J by 5 bases, with 7 bases left in between. Germline V gives CDR1 SQVTM, CDR2 ANQGSEA. The CDR3 nucleotides read TGCAGCGTTGAAGAGGGAGGTGAGACCCAGTACTTC. This sequence encodes CSVEEGGETQYF.

The chain links TRBV7-2 to TRBJ1-6; D not certain. Trimming pared 5 bases from V and 11 bases from J, leaving 13 bases between. Per the germline V gene, CDR1 is SGHTA and CDR2 is FQGNSA. CDR3 length: 13 amino acids. CDR3 protein: CASSPTPNPPLHF. The DNA of the CDR3 is TGTGCCAGCAGCCCAACTCCGAATCCACCCCTCCACTTT.

The chain uses TRBV24-1 and TRBJ1-2; D gene unclear. The CDR3 has 14 residues. With 3 bases removed from V and 2 bases from J, the gap between germline ends came to 9 bases. Germline assignment: CDR1 KGHDR and CDR2 SFDVKD. In DNA form, the CDR3 reads TGTGCCACCAGTGATGCGTTGACCAACTATGGCTACACCTTC. This codes for CATSDALTNYGYTF.

The V and J genes are TRBV7-9 and TRBJ2-7, with 7 bases matching TRBD1. The CDR3 is made up of 14 amino acids. Germline V gene lookup returns CDR1 SEHNR and CDR2 FQNEAQ (reference sequence). With V trimmed by 5 bases and J by 2 bases, 6 bases remained unmatched. CDR3 sequence: CASSPGTEAYEQYF. The CDR3 DNA sequence: TGTGCCAGCAGCCCCGGGACAGAAGCCTACGAGCAGTACTTC.

The V and J genes are TRBV20-1 and TRBJ1-1; D ambiguous. With 0 bases removed from V and 2 bases from J, the gap between germline ends came to 7 bases. CDR1 is DFQATT and CDR2 is SNEGSKA in the germline V gene (reference sequence). The CDR3 is made up of 13 amino acids. Written as DNA, the CDR3 is TGCAGTGCTAGAGAAGGCTCAAACACTGAAGCTTTCTTT. This encodes CSAREGSNTEAFF.

This rearrangement joins TRBV29-1 to TRBJ2-1, with a weak D call TRBD2 (5 bases). Trimming removed 0 bases from V and 7 bases from J, with 16 bases in between. CDR1 and CDR2 (germline): SQVTM, ANQGSEA. This CDR3 contains 15 residues. The CDR3 here is CSVEELDTRQNEQFF. The CDR3 DNA is TGCAGCGTTGAAGAGTTAGACACTAGACAAAATGAGCAGTTCTTC.

J is TRBJ1-2 and V is TRBV10-2; weak D call: TRBD1 (5 bases). Deletions cut 7 bases from V and 4 bases from J, with 19 bases between. Germline assignment: CDR1 WSHSY and CDR2 SAAADI. The CDR3 spans 15 residues. In DNA form, the CDR3 reads TGCGCCAGCAAAAAGGGGCAGGATTTATCCTATGGCTACACCTTC. Protein product: CASKKGQDLSYGYTF.

This clonotype was observed a few times. The rearrangement uses TRBV6-2 or TRBV6-3 and TRBJ1-1, with D unresolved. The CDR3 length is 14 residues. The V and J ends lost 4 bases and 1 base respectively, with 10 bases between them. CDR1 MNHEY and CDR2 SVGEGT come from the germline V gene. The CDR3 DNA reads as TGTGCCAGCAGTTTCGTCGGGGAGAACACTGAAGCTTTCTTT. Translated: CASSFVGENTEAFF.

This clonotype turned up a few times. The chain combines TRBV6-5 with TRBJ1-1, with no clear D. Trimming removed 6 bases at V and 5 bases at J, with 19 bases between. Germline lookup yields CDR1 MNHEY and CDR2 SVGAGI. The CDR3 extends over 15 amino acids. The CDR3 nucleotides are TGTGCCAGCAGATATGGGAGAGAGAGTCGGACTGAAGCTTTCTTT. This sequence encodes CASRYGRESRTEAFF.

This clonotype was picked up a small number of times. The genes are TRBV18 and TRBJ1-2; no firm D call. CDR1 KGHSH and CDR2 LQKENI come from the germline V gene. The CDR3 runs 13 residues. V lost 1 base, J lost 6 bases, and 9 bases lay in between. The chain's CDR3 is CASSPRGRDGYTF. The CDR3 region has the DNA TGTGCCAGCTCACCACGCGGGAGGGATGGCTACACCTTC.

This clonotype was picked up one time. The chain is built from TRBV20-1 and TRBJ1-1, with 10 bases aligning to TRBD1. V was pared by 7 bases and J by 7 bases, with 3 bases of the junction left unmatched. The CDR3 is 11 residues long. The V gene's germline CDR1 is DFQATT and CDR2 SNEGSKA (reference sequence). The CDR3 is CSVGQGVEAFF. The CDR3 DNA sequence: TGCAGTGTAGGACAGGGGGTTGAAGCTTTCTTT.

About this clonotype: Mismatch with germline at one junction end may stem from a read error. The rearrangement uses TRBV20-1 and TRBJ1-2; D call uncertain. Germline CDR1 DFQATT, CDR2 SNEGSKA (reference sequence). The CDR3 length is 12 residues. The CDR3 region has the DNA TGCAGTGCTGGAGAACGGGATAGGGGCTACACCTTC. This codes for CSAGERDRGYTF.

As for this clonotype: The CDR3 ends on some other residue instead of the conserved phenylalanine or tryptophan, so this is likely a read error. The chain employs TRBV5-1 and TRBJ2-1; 8 bases are a match to TRBD1. Germline CDR1 is SGHRS and CDR2 is YFSETQ. V lost 2 bases, J lost 0 bases, and 1 base stayed unmatched. The CDR3 consists of 15 residues. In nucleotides, the CDR3 is TGCGCCAGCAGCTTTCAGGGGGCCTCCTACAATGAGCAGTTCCTC. This sequence encodes CASSFQGASYNEQFL.

This clonotype was recorded a few times. The J gene is TRBJ1-5, the V gene TRBV20-1, with a weak D call TRBD1 (5 bases). V lost 0 bases and J 4 bases, leaving 13 bases between the germline ends. There are 15 residues in the CDR3. From germline, CDR1 is DFQATT and CDR2 SNEGSKA (reference sequence). The CDR3 protein is CSARDRQEGNQPQHF. CDR3 nucleotide sequence: TGCAGTGCTAGAGATCGGCAGGAGGGGAATCAGCCCCAGCATTTT.

The V call is TRBV5-1, the J call TRBJ1-5, with TRBD1 as a possible D gene (5 bases). The V end was cut by 2 bases, the J end by 2 bases, with 11 bases between. This CDR3 contains 15 residues. CDR1 and CDR2 from the germline V gene are SGHRS and YFSETQ. CDR3: CASSFEGGGNQPQHF. In DNA, the CDR3 is TGCGCCAGCAGCTTTGAGGGAGGGGGCAATCAGCCCCAGCATTTT.

This clonotype was counted between two and nine times. The chain has TRBV12-3 or TRBV12-4 and TRBJ1-5, with D perhaps matching TRBD1 (6 bases). There are 13 residues in the CDR3. Trimming took 5 bases from V and 4 from J, leaving 9 bases between them. The CDR3 region has the DNA TGTGCCAGCAGTGCCCAGGGGAATCAGCCCCAGCATTTT. Protein product: CASSAQGNQPQHF.

The rearrangement uses TRBV3-1 and TRBJ1-5; D not certain. Trimming shortened V by 1 base and J by 3 bases, and 7 bases separated the two germline ends. This CDR3 has 14 amino acids. CDR1 and CDR2 (germline): LGHDT, YNNKEL (reference sequence). The CDR3 DNA follows: TGTGCCAGCAGCCAAGGTGCCTACAATCAGCCCCAGCATTTT. The encoded protein is CASSQGAYNQPQHF.

As concerns this clonotype: One end of the junction is discordant with germline, which a read error may explain. The J gene is TRBJ1-4, the V gene TRBV20-1; 9 bases agree with TRBD1. CDR3 length: 13 amino acids. CDR1 and CDR2 from the germline V gene are DFQATT and SNEGSKA (reference sequence). The CDR3 is CSAQGQGGEKLCF. The CDR3 nucleotides read TGCAGTGCTCAGGGACAGGGAGGCGAAAAACTGTGTTTT.

V is TRBV7-9 and J is TRBJ2-5; perhaps TRBD1 as D (5 bases). Germline CDR1 and CDR2: SEHNR and FQNEAQ (reference sequence). The CDR3 length is 13 residues. The ends were cut back, 2 bases at V and 4 bases at J, with 8 bases in the middle. The CDR3, as DNA: TGTGCCAGCAGCTTAAGTAGGGGAGAGACCCAGTACTTC. It yields the protein CASSLSRGETQYF.

The count of this clonotype is one. The chain links TRBV24-1 to TRBJ1-5; weak D call: TRBD1 (6 bases). Germline V CDR1 and CDR2: KGHDR, SFDVKD. Trimming pared 8 bases from V and 7 bases from J, leaving 20 bases between. This CDR3 is built from 15 residues. The CDR3 is CATNLQGPRRQPQHF. DNA for the CDR3: TGTGCCACCAATCTACAGGGCCCGCGTAGACAGCCCCAGCATTTT.

The sample holds a few counts of this clonotype. V gene TRBV7-6 combines with J gene TRBJ2-2; tentative D call: TRBD1 (6 bases). V dropped 4 bases and J dropped 6 bases, with 15 bases sitting between them. The CDR3 loop spans 15 amino acids. Per germline, CDR1 SGHVS and CDR2 FNYEAQ. CDR3 in amino acids: CASSSTGGVAGELFF. Written as DNA, the CDR3 is TGTGCCAGCAGCTCGACAGGAGGAGTCGCCGGGGAGCTGTTTTTT.

As for this clonotype: One junction end disagrees with the germline gene, perhaps due to a read error. The chain links TRBV10-3 to TRBJ1-1; D gene uncertain. The CDR3 is 13 amino acids. Germline V gene lookup returns CDR1 ENHRY and CDR2 SYGVKD. Here the CDR3 DNA reads TGTGCCATCAGTGTCGGGGAGAACACCGAAGCTTTCTTT. Translated: CAISVGENTEAFF.

This chain connects TRBV7-3 to TRBJ2-3, with D uncertain. CDR3 length: 14 residues. Deletions cut 2 bases from V and 2 bases from J, with 8 bases between. CDR1 is SGHTA and CDR2 is FQGTGA in the germline V gene. CDR3 region: CASSLGSVTDTQYF. CDR3 sequence (DNA): TGTGCCAGCAGCTTAGGGTCGGTCACAGATACGCAGTATTTT. Full variable domain (rest looked up from reference TRBV7-3 and TRBJ2-3): GAGVSQTPSNKVTEKGKYVELRCDPISGHTALYWYRQSLGQGPEFLIYFQGTGAADDSGLPNDRFFAVRPEGSVSTLKIQRTERGDSAVYLCASSLGSVTDTQYFGPGTRLTVL.